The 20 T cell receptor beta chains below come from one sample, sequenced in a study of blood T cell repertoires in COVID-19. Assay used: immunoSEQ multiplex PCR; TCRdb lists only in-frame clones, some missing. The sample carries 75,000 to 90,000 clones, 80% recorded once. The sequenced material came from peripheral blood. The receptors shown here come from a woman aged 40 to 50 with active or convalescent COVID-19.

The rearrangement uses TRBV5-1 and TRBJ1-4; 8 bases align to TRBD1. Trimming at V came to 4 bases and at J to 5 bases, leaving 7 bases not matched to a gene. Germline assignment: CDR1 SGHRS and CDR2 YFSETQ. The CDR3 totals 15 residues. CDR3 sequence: CASSPGRDRNEKLFF. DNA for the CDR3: TGCGCCAGCAGCCCGGGCCGGGACAGGAATGAAAAACTGTTTTTT.

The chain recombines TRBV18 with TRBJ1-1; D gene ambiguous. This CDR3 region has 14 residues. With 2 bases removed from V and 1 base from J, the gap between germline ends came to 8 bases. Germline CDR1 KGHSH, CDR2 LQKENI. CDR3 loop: CASSPREGNTEAFF. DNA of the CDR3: TGTGCCAGCTCACCAAGAGAGGGGAACACTGAAGCTTTCTTT. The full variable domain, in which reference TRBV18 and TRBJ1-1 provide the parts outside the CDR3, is NAGVMQNPRHLVRRRGQEARLRCSPMKGHSHVYWYRQLPEEGLKFMVYLQKENIIDESGMPKERFSAEFPKEGPSILRIQQVVRGDSAAYFCASSPREGNTEAFFGQGTRLTVV.

As DNA, the CDR3 is TGTGCCAGCAGATTGGGACTAGCTAGAGAGACCCAGTACTTC. It codes for CASRLGLARETQYF. The chain is built from TRBV28 and TRBJ2-5; 9 bases map to TRBD2. This CDR3 spans 14 amino acids. Trimming cost V 6 bases and J 4 bases; bases outside gene matches: 6. Germline CDR1 and CDR2: MDHEN and SYDVKM.

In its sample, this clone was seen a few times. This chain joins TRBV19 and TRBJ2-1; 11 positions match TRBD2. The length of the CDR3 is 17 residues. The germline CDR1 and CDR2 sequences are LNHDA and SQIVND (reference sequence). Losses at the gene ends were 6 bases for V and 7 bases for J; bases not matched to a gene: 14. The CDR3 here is CASSQYRTGLAANEQFF. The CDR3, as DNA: TGTGCCAGTAGCCAGTATCGTACGGGACTAGCGGCTAATGAGCAGTTCTTC.

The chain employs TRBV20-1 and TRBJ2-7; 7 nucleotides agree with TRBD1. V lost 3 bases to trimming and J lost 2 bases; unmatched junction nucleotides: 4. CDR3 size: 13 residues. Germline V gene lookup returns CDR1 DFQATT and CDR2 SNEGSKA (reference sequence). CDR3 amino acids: CSASGTVTYEQYF. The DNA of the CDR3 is TGCAGTGCTAGTGGGACAGTAACCTACGAGCAGTACTTC.

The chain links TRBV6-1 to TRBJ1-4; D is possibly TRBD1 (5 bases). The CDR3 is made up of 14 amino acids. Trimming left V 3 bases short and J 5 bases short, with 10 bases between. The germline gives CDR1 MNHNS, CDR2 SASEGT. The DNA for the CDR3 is TGTGCCAGCAGTGAGGGGCCAGGGAATGAAAAACTGTTTTTT. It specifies CASSEGPGNEKLFF.

The CDR3 DNA sequence: TGTGCCAGCAGCGTCACGGCGGGCTCCTACAATGAGCAGTTCTTC. This encodes CASSVTAGSYNEQFF. The rearrangement uses TRBV9 and TRBJ2-1, with D tentatively TRBD2 (5 bases). CDR3 length: 15 residues. V was shortened by 2 bases and J by 0 bases, with 9 bases between the two germline ends. Germline V lookup: CDR1 SGDLS, CDR2 YYNGEE.

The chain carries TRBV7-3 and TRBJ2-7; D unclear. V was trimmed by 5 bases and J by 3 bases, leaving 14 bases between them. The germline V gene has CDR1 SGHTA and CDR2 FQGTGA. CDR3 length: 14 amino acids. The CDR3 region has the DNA TGTGCCAGCAGCCCCCGAGGTGAAAACTACGAGCAGTACTTC. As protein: CASSPRGENYEQYF.

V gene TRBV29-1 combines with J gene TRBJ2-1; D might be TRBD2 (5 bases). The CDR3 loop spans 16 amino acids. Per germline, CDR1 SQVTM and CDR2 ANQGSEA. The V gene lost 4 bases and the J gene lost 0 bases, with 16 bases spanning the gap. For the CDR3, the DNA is TGCAGCGTTGTTATAAGGACTCCAAGCTCCTACAATGAGCAGTTCTTC. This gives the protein CSVVIRTPSSYNEQFF.

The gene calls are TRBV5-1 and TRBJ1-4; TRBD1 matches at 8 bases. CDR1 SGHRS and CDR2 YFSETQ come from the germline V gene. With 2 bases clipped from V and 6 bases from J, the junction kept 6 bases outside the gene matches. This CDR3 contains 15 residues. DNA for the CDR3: TGCGCCAGCAGCTTTCAGGGGGCAAGTGATGAAAAACTGTTTTTT. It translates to CASSFQGASDEKLFF.

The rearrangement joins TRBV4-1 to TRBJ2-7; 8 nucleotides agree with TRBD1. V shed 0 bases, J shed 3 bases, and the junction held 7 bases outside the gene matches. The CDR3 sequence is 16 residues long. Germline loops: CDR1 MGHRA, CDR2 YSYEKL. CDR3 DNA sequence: TGCGCCAGCAGCCAAGATCTGGGACAGGTTTACTACGAGCAGTACTTC. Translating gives CASSQDLGQVYYEQYF.

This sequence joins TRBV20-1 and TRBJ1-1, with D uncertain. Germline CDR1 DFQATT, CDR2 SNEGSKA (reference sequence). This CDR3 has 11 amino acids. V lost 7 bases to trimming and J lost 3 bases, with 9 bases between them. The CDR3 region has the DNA TGCAGTGTACACGATTACACTGAAGCTTTCTTT. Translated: CSVHDYTEAFF.

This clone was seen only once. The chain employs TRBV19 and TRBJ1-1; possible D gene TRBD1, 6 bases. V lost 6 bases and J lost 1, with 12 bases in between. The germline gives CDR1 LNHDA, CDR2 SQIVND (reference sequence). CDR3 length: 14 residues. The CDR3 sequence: CASRPQGTNTEAFF. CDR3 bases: TGTGCCAGTAGGCCGCAGGGGACGAACACTGAAGCTTTCTTT.

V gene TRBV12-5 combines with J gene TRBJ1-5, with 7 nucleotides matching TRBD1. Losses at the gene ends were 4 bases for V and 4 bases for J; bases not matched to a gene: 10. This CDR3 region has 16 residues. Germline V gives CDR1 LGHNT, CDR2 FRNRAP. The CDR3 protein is CASGSPAGGTNQPQHF. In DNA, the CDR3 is TGTGCTAGTGGTTCACCAGCAGGGGGTACTAATCAGCCCCAGCATTTT.

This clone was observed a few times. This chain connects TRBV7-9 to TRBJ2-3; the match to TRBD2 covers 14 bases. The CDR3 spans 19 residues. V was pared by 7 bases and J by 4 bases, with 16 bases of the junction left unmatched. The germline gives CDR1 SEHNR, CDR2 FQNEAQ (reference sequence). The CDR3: CASNPSTSGGAGRADTQYF. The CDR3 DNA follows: TGTGCCAGCAACCCGTCGACTAGCGGGGGGGCGGGACGCGCAGATACGCAGTATTTT.

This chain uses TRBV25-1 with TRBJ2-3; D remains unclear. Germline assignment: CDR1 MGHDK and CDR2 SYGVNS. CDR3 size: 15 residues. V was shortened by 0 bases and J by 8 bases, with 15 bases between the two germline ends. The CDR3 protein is CASSEYTSRQRTQYF. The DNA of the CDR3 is TGTGCCAGCAGTGAATATACGTCGCGGCAGCGTACGCAGTATTTT.

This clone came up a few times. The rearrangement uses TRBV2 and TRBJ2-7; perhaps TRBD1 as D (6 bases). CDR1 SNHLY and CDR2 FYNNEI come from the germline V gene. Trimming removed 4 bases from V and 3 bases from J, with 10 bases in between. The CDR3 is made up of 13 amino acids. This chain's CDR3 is CASSGGPNYEQYF. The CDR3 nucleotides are TGTGCCAGCAGTGGGGGGCCTAACTACGAGCAGTACTTC. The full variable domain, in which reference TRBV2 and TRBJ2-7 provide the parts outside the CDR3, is EPEVTQTPSHQVTQMGQEVILRCVPISNHLYFYWYRQILGQKVEFLVSFYNNEISEKSEIFDDQFSVERPDGSNFTLKIRSTKLEDSAMYFCASSGGPNYEQYFGPGTRLTVT.

The CDR3 loop reads CASRMQGNTIYF. The CDR3 DNA is TGTGCCAGCAGGATGCAGGGAAACACCATATATTTT. The chain employs TRBV2 and TRBJ1-3; D remains ambiguous. Germline V CDR1 and CDR2: SNHLY, FYNNEI. The CDR3 is 12 amino acids. V lost 6 bases and J lost 4, with 7 bases in between.

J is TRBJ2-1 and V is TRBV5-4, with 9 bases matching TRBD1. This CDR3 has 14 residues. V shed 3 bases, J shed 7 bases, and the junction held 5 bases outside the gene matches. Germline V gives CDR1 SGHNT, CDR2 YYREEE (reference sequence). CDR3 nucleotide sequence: TGTGCCAGCAGCTGGGGACAGGGACGAAATGAGCAGTTCTTC. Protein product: CASSWGQGRNEQFF.

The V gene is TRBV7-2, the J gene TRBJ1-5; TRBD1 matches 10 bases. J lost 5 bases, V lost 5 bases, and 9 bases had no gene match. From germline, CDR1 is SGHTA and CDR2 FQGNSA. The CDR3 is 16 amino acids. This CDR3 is CASSLGAGQGYQPQHF. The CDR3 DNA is TGTGCCAGCAGCCTAGGCGCGGGACAGGGGTATCAGCCCCAGCATTTT.